One and the same sample provided the 15 T cell receptor beta chains below, sequenced in a study of cytomegalovirus exposure and HLA in healthy donors. Both 60 Vbeta primers and 13 Jbeta primers went into the PCR. Repertoires were generated with immunoSEQ multiplex PCR, while TCRdb's copy carries only in-frame clones and drops some. Of 100,000 to 150,000 clones in the sample, around four fifths were seen once. The sequenced sample was PBMCs. Every receptor here comes from a woman in her thirties or forties in good health and CMV-seropositive.

The chain uses TRBV30 and TRBJ2-1; TRBD2 aligns across 13 bases. The trim removed 4 bases at V and 10 bases at J, leaving 1 base unmatched. Germline CDR1 reads GTSNPN; CDR2 reads SVGIG (reference sequence). This CDR3 region has 12 residues. The CDR3 is CAWKGLAGEQFF. CDR3 sequence (DNA): TGTGCCTGGAAGGGACTAGCGGGAGAGCAGTTCTTC. Combining the CDR3 with reference TRBV30 and TRBJ2-1 gives the whole variable domain SQTIHQWPATLVQPVGSPLSLECTVEGTSNPNLYWYRQAAGRGLQLLFYSVGIGQISSEVPQNLSASRPQDRQFILSSKKLLLSDSGFYLCAWKGLAGEQFFGPGTRLTVL.

This chain joins TRBV30 and TRBJ1-1; maybe TRBD1 (5 bases). Trimming removed 3 bases at V and 3 bases at J, with 11 bases between. Germline loops: CDR1 GTSNPN, CDR2 SVGIG (reference sequence). The CDR3 totals 13 residues. The CDR3, as DNA: TGTGCCTGGAGAGACCGGGGGGACACTGAAGCTTTCTTT. Amino acid sequence: CAWRDRGDTEAFF. The whole variable domain, remainder taken from reference TRBV30 and TRBJ1-1, is SQTIHQWPATLVQPVGSPLSLECTVEGTSNPNLYWYRQAAGRGLQLLFYSVGIGQISSEVPQNLSASRPQDRQFILSSKKLLLSDSGFYLCAWRDRGDTEAFFGQGTRLTVV.

This clone showed up just a few times. The chain joins TRBV28 to TRBJ2-7; a weak D match, TRBD1 (6 bases). This CDR3 spans 16 amino acids. Germline V CDR1 and CDR2: MDHEN, SYDVKM. With 7 bases removed from V and 6 bases from J, the gap between germline ends came to 25 bases. The CDR3 DNA reads TGTGCCAGCAACCGATCCTTTTGGGGGCCGCCGAGCGAGCAGTACTTC. Protein: CASNRSFWGPPSEQYF.

The chain couples TRBV7-9 to TRBJ1-6; 9 bases are shared with TRBD1. J lost 7 bases, V lost 3 bases, and 7 bases had no gene match. Germline loops: CDR1 SEHNR, CDR2 FQNEAQ (reference sequence). There are 16 residues in the CDR3. Written as DNA, the CDR3 is TGTGCCAGCAGCTTGGGTGCGGGGACAGGGAATTCACCCCTCCACTTT. Protein product: CASSLGAGTGNSPLHF.

The chain combines TRBV5-4 with TRBJ1-4, with a weak D call TRBD1 (6 bases). Germline loops: CDR1 SGHNT, CDR2 YYREEE (reference sequence). The CDR3 consists of 16 residues. Trimming shortened V by 4 bases and J by 0 bases, and 13 bases separated the two germline ends. DNA of the CDR3: TGTGCCAGCAGCCCCACAGGGTCCGCAACTAATGAAAAACTGTTTTTT. Translating it yields CASSPTGSATNEKLFF.

This chain joins TRBV9 and TRBJ2-5; TRBD1 is a possible D gene (5 bases). The J call is doubtful: the DNA matches TRBJ2-7 better. There are 17 residues in the CDR3. Per germline, CDR1 SGDLS and CDR2 YYNGEE. CDR3 sequence reads: CASSLLDSPQGFYEQYF. DNA for the CDR3: TGTGCCAGCAGCCTGCTAGACAGTCCTCAAGGGTTCTACGAGCAGTACTTC.

The rearrangement links TRBV28 to TRBJ1-5; D not resolved. Germline V gives CDR1 MDHEN, CDR2 SYDVKM. V was pared by 6 bases and J by 0 bases, with 12 bases between. There are 15 residues in the CDR3. The CDR3 reads CASSSRLYSNQPQHF. The CDR3 DNA sequence: TGTGCCAGCAGCTCCAGACTGTATAGCAATCAGCCCCAGCATTTT. Complete variable domain (other parts from reference TRBV28 and TRBJ1-5): DVKVTQSSRYLVKRTGEKVFLECVQDMDHENMFWYRQDPGLGLRLIYFSYDVKMKEKGDIPEGYSVSREKKERFSLILESASTNQTSMYLCASSSRLYSNQPQHFGDGTRLSIL.

This clone appeared a few times. The chain is built from TRBV5-1 and TRBJ2-1; no clear D gene. In germline, CDR1 is SGHRS, CDR2 YFSETQ. This CDR3 is 15 amino acids long. V lost 0 bases to trimming and J lost 4 bases, with 11 bases between them. CDR3 protein: CASSLVGGGYNEQFF. CDR3 sequence (DNA): TGCGCCAGCAGCTTGGTTGGCGGTGGGTACAATGAGCAGTTCTTC. Drawing the rest from reference TRBV5-1 and TRBJ2-1, the complete variable domain is KAGVTQTPRYLIKTRGQQVTLSCSPISGHRSVSWYQQTPGQGLQFLFEYFSETQRNKGNFPGRFSGRQFSNSRSEMNVSTLELGDSALYLCASSLVGGGYNEQFFGPGTRLTVL.

This clone showed up just once. The chain recombines TRBV4-3 with TRBJ1-4; 10 bases are a match to TRBD1. The CDR3 extends over 16 amino acids. The V and J ends lost 4 bases and 3 bases, in that order; junction bases with no gene match: 5. Germline V gene lookup returns CDR1 LGHNA and CDR2 YSLEER. The CDR3 sequence: CASSPRGTGANEKLFF. CDR3 sequence (DNA): TGCGCCAGCAGCCCAAGGGGGACAGGGGCTAATGAAAAACTGTTTTTT.

This chain joins TRBV6-1 and TRBJ2-1, with 8 nucleotides matching TRBD2. From germline, CDR1 is MNHNS and CDR2 SASEGT. The CDR3 runs 14 residues. V dropped 10 bases and J dropped 8; count of bases not matched to a gene: 13. CDR3 nucleotide sequence: TGTGCCACCGGGCGGGGGGTCCTAGTACATGAGCAGTTCTTC. As protein: CATGRGVLVHEQFF.

This clone was observed a handful of times. The genes are TRBV10-3 and TRBJ1-1; 9 bases map to TRBD1. The germline CDR1 and CDR2 sequences are ENHRY and SYGVKD. CDR3 length equals 12 residues. V lost 10 bases to trimming and J lost 7 bases; unmatched junction nucleotides: 7. The CDR3 here is CATGTGSIEAFF. In DNA form, the CDR3 reads TGTGCCACCGGGACAGGGTCTATTGAAGCTTTCTTT.

J is TRBJ2-7 and V is TRBV5-8; 8 bases are shared with TRBD1. V lost 4 bases to trimming and J lost 1 base; unmatched junction nucleotides: 4. Germline CDR1 and CDR2: SGHTS and YDEGEE. This CDR3 is built from 14 residues. CDR3 amino acids: CASSVGQASYEQYF. Here the CDR3 DNA reads TGTGCCAGCAGCGTGGGACAGGCGTCCTACGAGCAGTACTTC.

The V and J genes are TRBV5-1 and TRBJ2-7; tentative D call: TRBD2 (6 bases). The CDR3 runs to 13 residues. With 4 bases removed from V and 5 bases from J, the gap between germline ends came to 13 bases. The germline V gene encodes CDR1 SGHRS and CDR2 YFSETQ. For the CDR3, the DNA is TGCGCCAGCAGCGTCCGGGGGTTCGACGAGCAGTACTTC. It encodes CASSVRGFDEQYF.

This chain joins TRBV28 and TRBJ1-2; D gene uncertain. CDR1 and CDR2 (germline): MDHEN, SYDVKM. This CDR3 has 14 amino acids. V lost 3 bases and J lost 0, with 8 bases in between. The CDR3 DNA reads TGTGCCAGCAGTTTGTGGAGCGCTAACTATGGCTACACCTTC. This codes for CASSLWSANYGYTF.

The chain recombines TRBV19 with TRBJ1-2; perhaps TRBD1 as D (5 bases). The V gene's germline CDR1 is LNHDA and CDR2 SQIVND (reference sequence). The CDR3 consists of 18 residues. V lost 3 bases to trimming and J lost 4 bases, with 24 bases between them. The CDR3 region has the DNA TGTGCCAGTAGTATGGGAGGGGTTGGATGGAACCCTGCCTATGGCTACACCTTC. Residues: CASSMGGVGWNPAYGYTF. Full variable domain (remainder filled in from reference TRBV19 and TRBJ1-2): DGGITQSPKYLFRKEGQNVTLSCEQNLNHDAMYWYRQDPGQGLRLIYYSQIVNDFQKGDIAEGYSVSREKKESFPLTVTSAQKNPTAFYLCASSMGGVGWNPAYGYTFGSGTRLTVV.